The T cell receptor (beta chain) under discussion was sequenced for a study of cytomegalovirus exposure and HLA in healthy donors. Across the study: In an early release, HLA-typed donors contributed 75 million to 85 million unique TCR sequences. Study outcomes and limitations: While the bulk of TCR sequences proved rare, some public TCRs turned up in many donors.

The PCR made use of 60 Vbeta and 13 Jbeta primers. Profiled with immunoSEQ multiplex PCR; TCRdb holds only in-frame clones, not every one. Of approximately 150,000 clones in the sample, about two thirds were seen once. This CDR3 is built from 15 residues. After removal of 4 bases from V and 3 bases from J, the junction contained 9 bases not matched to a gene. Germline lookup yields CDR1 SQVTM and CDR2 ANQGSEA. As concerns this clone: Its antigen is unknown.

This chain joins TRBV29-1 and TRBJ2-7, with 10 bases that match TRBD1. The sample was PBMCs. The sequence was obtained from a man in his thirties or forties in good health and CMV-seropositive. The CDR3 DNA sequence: TGCAGCGTTGTTTGGGACAGGGGACCCCTCTACGAGCAGTACTTC. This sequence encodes CSVVWDRGPLYEQYF.